Listed here are 23 T cell receptor beta chains from one sample, sequenced in a study of blood T cell repertoires in COVID-19. Produced via immunoSEQ multiplex PCR; TCRdb's table is partial and in-frame only. The sample has 62,000 or so clones; 80% to 90% are singletons. The sequenced material came from peripheral blood. The source of these receptors is a man over 45 with acute or convalescent COVID-19.

DNA of the CDR3: TGTGCCACCAGTTCACAGACTAGCGGGAGTTACAATGAGCAGTTCTTC. Encoded protein: CATSSQTSGSYNEQFF. This chain joins TRBV24-1 and TRBJ2-1; 12 nucleotides align to TRBD2. J was trimmed by 4 bases and V by 6 bases; bases with no gene match: 6. The CDR3 is 16 residues long. Germline lookup yields CDR1 KGHDR and CDR2 SFDVKD.

This chain uses TRBV7-9 with TRBJ2-7; tentative D call: TRBD2 (6 bases). Germline CDR1 and CDR2: SEHNR and FQNEAQ (reference sequence). This CDR3 region has 17 residues. Between the trimmed V and J ends, which lost 5 bases and 2 bases, there was a span of 22 bases. This CDR3 reads CASSPPTQLTSPYEQYF. In DNA, the CDR3 is TGTGCCAGCAGCCCACCCACGCAGTTGACTAGTCCCTACGAGCAGTACTTC.

V usage is TRBV3-1 (or the pseudogene TRBV3-2) and J usage is TRBJ1-1; maybe TRBD1 (5 bases). The CDR3 runs to 15 residues. The germline gives CDR1 LGHDT, CDR2 YNNKEL (reference sequence). Deletions cut 4 bases from V and 6 bases from J, with 18 bases between. The CDR3 nucleotides are TGTGCCAGCAGCCCCTGGGGAGGGGTGAAGGCTGAAGCTTTCTTT. Residues: CASSPWGGVKAEAFF.

This clone was picked up one time. The chain carries TRBV2 and TRBJ1-5; 7 bases map to TRBD1. The germline V gene has CDR1 SNHLY and CDR2 FYNNEI. The CDR3 has 15 residues. V shed 4 bases, J shed 3 bases, and the junction held 6 bases outside the gene matches. This chain's CDR3 is CASSGETGNNQPQHF. CDR3 DNA: TGTGCCAGCAGTGGGGAGACAGGGAACAATCAGCCCCAGCATTTT.

This chain joins TRBV28 and TRBJ1-1, with D possibly matching TRBD1 (5 bases). Trimming took off 6 bases at V and 0 bases at J, with 14 bases between the two ends. The CDR3 has 15 amino acids. The germline gives CDR1 MDHEN, CDR2 SYDVKM. CDR3 protein: CASRPTDLMNTEAFF. The CDR3, as DNA: TGTGCCAGCAGGCCGACAGATCTCATGAACACTGAAGCTTTCTTT.

With regard to this clone: The germline gene is not matched at one end of the junction; a read error may be the cause. This sequence joins TRBV6-1 and TRBJ2-1, with 10 bases matching TRBD2. The CDR3 has 14 residues. In germline, CDR1 is MNHNS, CDR2 SASEGT. DNA for the CDR3: TGTGCCAGCCGTGAGCGGGAGGGCTTTAATGAGCAGTTCTTC. Amino acid sequence: CASREREGFNEQFF.

The chain joins TRBV9 to TRBJ2-3, with TRBD2 matching over 8 bases. The CDR3 extends over 15 amino acids. The germline CDR1 and CDR2 sequences are SGDLS and YYNGEE. V gave up 2 bases and J gave up 2 bases; unmatched junction bases: 4. CDR3 DNA sequence: TGTGCCAGCAGCGTCTCGGGGGGGCTCACAGATACGCAGTATTTT. This gives the protein CASSVSGGLTDTQYF. Variable domain in full (rest from reference TRBV9 and TRBJ2-3): DSGVTQTPKHLITATGQRVTLRCSPRSGDLSVYWYQQSLDQGLQFLIQYYNGEERAKGNILERFSAQQFPDLHSELNLSSLELGDSALYFCASSVSGGLTDTQYFGPGTRLTVL.

The chain is built from TRBV28 and TRBJ1-2; perhaps TRBD1 as D (5 bases). CDR1 and CDR2 from the germline V gene are MDHEN and SYDVKM. CDR3 length equals 14 residues. V lost 7 bases to trimming and J lost 0 bases, with 12 bases between them. CDR3 loop: CASKTHRPNYGYTF. Here the CDR3 DNA reads TGTGCCAGCAAAACGCACAGGCCTAACTATGGCTACACCTTC.

V usage is TRBV30 and J usage is TRBJ2-5; D remains ambiguous. Trimming pared 0 bases from V and 1 base from J, leaving 12 bases between. The CDR3 runs 15 residues. CDR1 and CDR2 from the germline V gene are GTSNPN and SVGIG (reference sequence). The CDR3 here is CAWSVRERTQETQYF. CDR3 bases: TGTGCCTGGAGTGTACGCGAGCGTACCCAAGAGACCCAGTACTTC.

The CDR3 is CASSPRQGSGQETQYF. The CDR3 DNA sequence: TGTGCCAGCAGCCCAAGACAGGGTAGTGGCCAAGAGACCCAGTACTTC. This chain links TRBV9 with TRBJ2-5; 7 nucleotides line up with TRBD1. J gave up 1 base and V 4 bases, and 10 bases lay outside the gene matches. Germline CDR1 and CDR2: SGDLS and YYNGEE. The CDR3 sequence is 16 residues long.

V usage is TRBV15 and J usage is TRBJ1-5, with 8 bases lining up with TRBD1. The CDR3 consists of 16 residues. The junction had 4 bases not matched to a gene; V was cut back by 0 bases and J by 3 bases. CDR1 is LNHNV, CDR2 YYDKDF, per germline (reference sequence). In DNA, the CDR3 is TGTGCCACCAGCAGAGAGGGGACAGGAGTCAATCAGCCCCAGCATTTT. Residues: CATSREGTGVNQPQHF.

The chain carries TRBV4-3 and TRBJ2-3, with TRBD2 matching over 7 bases. V lost 0 bases, J lost 5 bases, and 5 bases stayed unmatched. CDR3 size: 15 residues. The V gene's germline CDR1 is LGHNA and CDR2 YSLEER. The CDR3 DNA is TGCGCCAGCAGCCAAGATAGCGGGTTGGAAGATACGCAGTATTTT. It encodes CASSQDSGLEDTQYF.

The chain is built from TRBV5-4 and TRBJ2-5, with 7 bases that match TRBD1. There are 16 residues in the CDR3. Germline V gene lookup returns CDR1 SGHNT and CDR2 YYREEE (reference sequence). J gave up 3 bases and V 4 bases, and 12 bases lay outside the gene matches. CDR3 residues: CASSGTGTEEEETQYF. The CDR3 region has the DNA TGTGCCAGCAGCGGAACCGGGACAGAAGAAGAAGAGACCCAGTACTTC.

The chain joins TRBV12-3 or TRBV12-4 to TRBJ1-1; 7 bases map to TRBD1. The V gene end was trimmed by 3 bases and the J gene end by 3 bases; junction bases not matched to a gene: 1. The CDR3 has 13 amino acids. The CDR3 region has the DNA TGTGCCAGCAGTTTGCAGGGGGACACTGAAGCTTTCTTT. Residues: CASSLQGDTEAFF.

The genes are TRBV29-1 and TRBJ2-1; D may be TRBD2 (5 bases). The ends were cut back, 2 bases at V and 5 bases at J, with 16 bases in the middle. Germline V gene lookup returns CDR1 SQVTM and CDR2 ANQGSEA. The CDR3 totals 15 residues. CDR3 in DNA: TGCAGCGTTGAACGGGCGAGGGTAGACGACAATGAGCAGTTCTTC. It translates to CSVERARVDDNEQFF.

This chain connects TRBV5-4 to TRBJ2-1, with D perhaps matching TRBD1 (6 bases). CDR3 length: 14 residues. The germline V gene has CDR1 SGHNT and CDR2 YYREEE (reference sequence). V was pared by 2 bases and J by 3 bases, with 9 bases between. CDR3 protein: CASSLQGSYNEQFF. The CDR3 nucleotides read TGTGCCAGCAGCTTACAGGGAAGCTACAATGAGCAGTTCTTC.

The chain uses TRBV5-1 and TRBJ2-3; tentative D call: TRBD2 (5 bases). The CDR3 contains 15 residues. The germline CDR1 and CDR2 sequences are SGHRS and YFSETQ. Trimming took off 3 bases at V and 4 bases at J, with 15 bases between the two ends. The CDR3: CASSSTPGLPDTQYF. The CDR3 nucleotides read TGCGCCAGCAGCTCCACCCCAGGACTTCCAGATACGCAGTATTTT.

The gene calls are TRBV24-1 and TRBJ2-4; no reliable D call. Trimming pared 2 bases from V and 0 bases from J, leaving 13 bases between. The CDR3 totals 17 residues. From germline, CDR1 is KGHDR and CDR2 SFDVKD. DNA for the CDR3: TGTGCCACCAGTGATTCTGGCCGCAACCCAGCCAAAAACATTCAGTACTTC. Translating gives CATSDSGRNPAKNIQYF.

The genes are TRBV6-5 and TRBJ2-1; D unclear. Germline V gene sequence: CDR1 MNHEY, CDR2 SVGAGI. CDR3 length: 15 residues. Trimming stripped 4 bases from V and 0 bases from J, with 10 bases between. The DNA of the CDR3 is TGTGCCAGCAGTTTCAGACCTAGCTCCTACAATGAGCAGTTCTTC. Translating gives CASSFRPSSYNEQFF.

CDR3 bases: TGTGCCAGCCGCCGGGCAGGGTACTATGGCTACACCTTC. Amino acid sequence: CASRRAGYYGYTF. The V and J genes are TRBV13 and TRBJ1-2; TRBD1 might be the D (5 bases). This CDR3 is built from 13 residues. The V end was cut by 8 bases, the J end by 3 bases, with 13 bases between. Germline-derived CDR1 and CDR2 are PRHDT and FYEKMQ (reference sequence).

The rearrangement uses TRBV7-2 and TRBJ1-2, with D hard to call. CDR3 length: 13 residues. The germline V gene encodes CDR1 SGHTA and CDR2 FQGNSA. Trimming shortened V by 2 bases and J by 8 bases, and 12 bases separated the two germline ends. The CDR3: CASSLTPWAGYTF. The CDR3 nucleotides are TGTGCCAGCAGCTTAACTCCTTGGGCAGGCTACACCTTC.

The chain has TRBV28 and TRBJ1-5, with D possibly being TRBD1 (5 bases). CDR1 is MDHEN, CDR2 SYDVKM, per germline. The CDR3 covers 16 residues. The V gene lost 1 base and the J gene lost 3 bases, with 13 bases spanning the gap. CDR3 loop: CASSLSQGSFNQPQHF. CDR3 in DNA: TGTGCCAGCAGTTTATCGCAGGGATCGTTCAATCAGCCCCAGCATTTT. Full variable domain (missing parts from reference TRBV28 and TRBJ1-5): DVKVTQSSRYLVKRTGEKVFLECVQDMDHENMFWYRQDPGLGLRLIYFSYDVKMKEKGDIPEGYSVSREKKERFSLILESASTNQTSMYLCASSLSQGSFNQPQHFGDGTRLSIL.

The rearrangement uses TRBV5-1 and TRBJ2-3, with 7 bases that match TRBD2. The CDR3 contains 15 residues. The germline gives CDR1 SGHRS, CDR2 YFSETQ. Losses at the gene ends were 0 bases for V and 3 bases for J; bases not matched to a gene: 4. CDR3 amino acids: CASSLASSGTDTQYF. The CDR3 region has the DNA TGCGCCAGCAGCTTGGCGTCTAGCGGAACAGATACGCAGTATTTT.